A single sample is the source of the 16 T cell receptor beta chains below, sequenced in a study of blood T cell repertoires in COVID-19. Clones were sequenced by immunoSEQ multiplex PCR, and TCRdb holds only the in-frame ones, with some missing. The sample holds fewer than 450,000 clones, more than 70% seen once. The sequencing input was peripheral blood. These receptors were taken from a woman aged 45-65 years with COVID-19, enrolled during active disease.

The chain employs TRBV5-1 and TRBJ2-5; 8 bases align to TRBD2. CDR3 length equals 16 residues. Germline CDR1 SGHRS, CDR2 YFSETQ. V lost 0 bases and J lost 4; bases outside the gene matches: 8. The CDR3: CASSLAGGALAETQYF. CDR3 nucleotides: TGCGCCAGCAGCTTGGCCGGGGGGGCTTTAGCAGAGACCCAGTACTTC. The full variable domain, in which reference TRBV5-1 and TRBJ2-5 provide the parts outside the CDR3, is KAGVTQTPRYLIKTRGQQVTLSCSPISGHRSVSWYQQTPGQGLQFLFEYFSETQRNKGNFPGRFSGRQFSNSRSEMNVSTLELGDSALYLCASSLAGGALAETQYFGPGTRLLVL.

CDR3 DNA: TGTGCCAGCTCGACAGGGCGAGAGACCCAGTACTTC. It translates to CASSTGRETQYF. The chain couples TRBV7-9 to TRBJ2-5; TRBD1 agrees at 7 bases. Germline loops: CDR1 SEHNR, CDR2 FQNEAQ (reference sequence). J gave up 4 bases and V 8 bases, and 4 bases lay outside the gene matches. This CDR3 comprises 12 residues.

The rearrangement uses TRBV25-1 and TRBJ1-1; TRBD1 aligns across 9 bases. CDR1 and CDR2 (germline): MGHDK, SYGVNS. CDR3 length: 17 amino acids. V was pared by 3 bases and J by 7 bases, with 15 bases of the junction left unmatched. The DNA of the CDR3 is TGTGCCAGCAGTGAGGAGTACGGGACAGGGCTTCGGGTTGAAGCTTTCTTT. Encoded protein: CASSEEYGTGLRVEAFF.

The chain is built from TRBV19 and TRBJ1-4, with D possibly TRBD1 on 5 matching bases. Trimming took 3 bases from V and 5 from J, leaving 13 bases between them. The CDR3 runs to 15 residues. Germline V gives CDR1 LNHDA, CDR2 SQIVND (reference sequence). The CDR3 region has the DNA TGTGCCAGTAGTATGGGCGCGGGGGGGAATGAAAAACTGTTTTTT. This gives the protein CASSMGAGGNEKLFF.

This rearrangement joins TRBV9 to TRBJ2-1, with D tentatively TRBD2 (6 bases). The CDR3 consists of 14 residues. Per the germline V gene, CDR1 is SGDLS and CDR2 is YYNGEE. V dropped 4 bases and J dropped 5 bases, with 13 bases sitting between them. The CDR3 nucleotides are TGTGCCAGCAGCCCCCGAGGGGAGGACAATGAGCAGTTCTTC. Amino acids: CASSPRGEDNEQFF. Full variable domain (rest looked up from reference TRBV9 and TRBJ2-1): DSGVTQTPKHLITATGQRVTLRCSPRSGDLSVYWYQQSLDQGLQFLIQYYNGEERAKGNILERFSAQQFPDLHSELNLSSLELGDSALYFCASSPRGEDNEQFFGPGTRLTVL.

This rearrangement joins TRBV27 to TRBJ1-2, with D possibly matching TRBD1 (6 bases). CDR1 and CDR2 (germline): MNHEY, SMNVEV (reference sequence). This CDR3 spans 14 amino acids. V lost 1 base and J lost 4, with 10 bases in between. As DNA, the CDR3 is TGTGCCAGCAGTTTATTTGGGGGCATCTATGGCTACACCTTC. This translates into CASSLFGGIYGYTF.

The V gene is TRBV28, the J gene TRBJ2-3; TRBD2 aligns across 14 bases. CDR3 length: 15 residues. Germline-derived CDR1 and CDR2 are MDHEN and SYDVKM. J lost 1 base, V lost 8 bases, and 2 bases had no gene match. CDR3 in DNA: TGTGCCAGCGCGGGACTAGCGGGGGGCACAGATACGCAGTATTTT. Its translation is CASAGLAGGTDTQYF.

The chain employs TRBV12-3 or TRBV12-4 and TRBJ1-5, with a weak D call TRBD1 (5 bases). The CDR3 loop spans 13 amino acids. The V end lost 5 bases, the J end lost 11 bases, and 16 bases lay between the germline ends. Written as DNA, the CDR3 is TGTGCCAGCAGTCCGCGGACGGGCAGGGCCCAGCATTTT. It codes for CASSPRTGRAQHF.

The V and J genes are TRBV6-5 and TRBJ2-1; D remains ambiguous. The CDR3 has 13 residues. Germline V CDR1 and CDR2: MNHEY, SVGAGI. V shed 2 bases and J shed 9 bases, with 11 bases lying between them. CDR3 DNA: TGTGCCAGCAGTTACGGGTCAAGCGCTGAGCAGTTCTTC. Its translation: CASSYGSSAEQFF.

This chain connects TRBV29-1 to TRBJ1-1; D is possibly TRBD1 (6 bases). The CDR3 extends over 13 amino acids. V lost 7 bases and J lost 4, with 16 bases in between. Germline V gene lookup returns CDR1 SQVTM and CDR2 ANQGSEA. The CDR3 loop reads CSASKGEGTEAFF. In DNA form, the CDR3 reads TGCAGCGCCTCCAAGGGGGAGGGCACTGAAGCTTTCTTT.

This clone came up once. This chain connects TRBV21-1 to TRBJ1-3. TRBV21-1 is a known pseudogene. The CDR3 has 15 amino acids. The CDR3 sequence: CASSLAVSKRDTIYF. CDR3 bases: TGTGCCAGCAGCCTAGCCGTTTCTAAGCGAGACACCATATATTTT.

This CDR3 reads CASSQGQAINYGYTF. For the CDR3, the DNA is TGTGCCAGCAGCCAAGGACAGGCGATCAACTATGGCTACACCTTC. The rearrangement uses TRBV4-2 and TRBJ1-2, with a tentative D call TRBD1 (6 bases). The CDR3 totals 15 residues. Germline assignment: CDR1 LGHNA and CDR2 YNFKEQ. V dropped 1 base and J dropped 2 bases, with 11 bases sitting between them.

The CDR3 here is CASSGTGAYGYTF. The DNA for the CDR3 is TGTGCCAGTAGTGGGACAGGAGCGTATGGCTACACCTTC. The chain recombines TRBV19 with TRBJ1-2; 8 nucleotides match TRBD1. Germline values: CDR1 LNHDA, CDR2 SQIVND (reference sequence). The CDR3 spans 13 residues. V shed 5 bases and J 5 bases; nucleotides not matched to a gene: 4.

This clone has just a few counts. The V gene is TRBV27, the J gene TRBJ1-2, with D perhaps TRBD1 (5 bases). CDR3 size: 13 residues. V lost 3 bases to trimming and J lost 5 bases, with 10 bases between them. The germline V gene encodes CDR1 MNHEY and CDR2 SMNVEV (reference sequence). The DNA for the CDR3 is TGTGCCAGCAGTTTGATGGGGGGGTATGGCTACACCTTC. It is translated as CASSLMGGYGYTF.

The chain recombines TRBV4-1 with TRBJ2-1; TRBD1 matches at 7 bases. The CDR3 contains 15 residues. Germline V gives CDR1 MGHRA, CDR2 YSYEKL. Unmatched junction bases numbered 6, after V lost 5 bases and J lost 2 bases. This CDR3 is CASSKGGSPYNEQFF. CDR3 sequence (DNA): TGCGCCAGCAGCAAAGGGGGCAGCCCCTACAATGAGCAGTTCTTC.

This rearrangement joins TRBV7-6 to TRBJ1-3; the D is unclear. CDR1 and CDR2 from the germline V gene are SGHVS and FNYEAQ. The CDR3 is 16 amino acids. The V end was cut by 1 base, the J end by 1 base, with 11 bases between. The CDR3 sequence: CASSLGPIRSGNTIYF. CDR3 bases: TGTGCCAGCAGCTTAGGGCCGATCCGTTCTGGAAACACCATATATTTT.